These T cell receptor beta chains were read from a single sample in a study of graft-versus-host responses after intestinal transplantation. Measured with immunoSEQ multiplex PCR; TCRdb has only the in-frame clones, and not every one. The sample has some 45,000 clones; roughly 91% are singletons. Specimen: PBMCs, collected 524 days after transplant. These receptor sequences come from a human patient who received an intestinal transplant, so some T cells may come from the graft donor. Each CDR3 is given with its conserved first and last residue. The order of the fields is CDR3 protein, CDR3 DNA, J gene, D gene, V gene, clone size. The D gene is left open where the match is weak. Not all rows give a size; the values are once, few, many and, for expanded clones, a class.

CASSPGTIYEQYF	TGTGCCAGCAGCCCGGGGACTATTTACGAGCAGTACTTC	TRBJ2-7	TRBD2	TRBV5-6	-
CASTSRGVPYEQYF	TGTGCCAGCACCTCTCGGGGGGTCCCCTACGAGCAGTACTTC	TRBJ2-7	TRBD2	TRBV25-1	-
CASSQDRDEQYF	TGTGCCAGCAGTCAGGACAGGGACGAGCAGTACTTC	TRBJ2-7	TRBD1	TRBV7-9	-
CASSEGRRQETQYF	TGTGCCAGCAGTGAGGGCAGGAGGCAAGAGACCCAGTACTTC	TRBJ2-5	-	TRBV2	-
CASSPAGGYNEQFF	TGCGCCAGCAGTCCCGCAGGCGGATACAATGAGCAGTTCTTC	TRBJ2-1	-	TRBV5-1	-
CASSVEGREREKLFF	TGTGCCAGCAGCGTAGAAGGCCGCGAAAGGGAAAAACTGTTTTTT	TRBJ1-4	-	TRBV9	-
CAWGGRYSYEQYF	TGTGCCTGGGGAGGAAGGTACTCCTACGAGCAGTACTTC	TRBJ2-7	-	TRBV30	-
CASSFDRANTGELFF	TGTGCCAGCAGTTTCGACAGGGCGAACACCGGGGAGCTGTTTTTT	TRBJ2-2	TRBD1	TRBV6-5	once
CASQNIGGLSPYEQYF	TGTGCCAGCCAAAATATAGGGGGTCTGTCACCCTACGAGCAGTACTTC	TRBJ2-7	-	TRBV28	-
CATSSLSGRGDTQYF	TGTGCCACCAGCAGCCTCAGCGGGAGAGGAGATACGCAGTATTTT	TRBJ2-3	TRBD2	TRBV15	-
CASSYRGRRDEQFF	TGTGCCAGCAGTTACAGGGGGCGCAGAGATGAGCAGTTCTTC	TRBJ2-1	TRBD1	TRBV6-5	-
CASGGTGTSGRGNEQFF	TGTGCCAGCGGCGGAACCGGGACTAGCGGGAGAGGGAATGAGCAGTTCTTC	TRBJ2-1	TRBD2	TRBV28	-
CASSLASGIGSYEQYF	TGTGCCAGCAGCTTAGCGAGCGGGATTGGATCCTACGAGCAGTACTTC	TRBJ2-7	TRBD2	TRBV7-2	-
CASSETSGKGETQYF	TGTGCCAGTAGTGAGACTAGCGGGAAGGGGGAGACCCAGTACTTC	TRBJ2-5	TRBD2	TRBV19	-
CASSQERFPQWTEAFF	TGCGCCAGCAGCCAAGAGAGATTCCCCCAGTGGACTGAAGCTTTCTTT	TRBJ1-1	-	TRBV4-1	-
CASPPLAGDRNEQFF	TGTGCCAGCCCCCCACTAGCGGGAGATCGGAATGAGCAGTTCTTC	TRBJ2-1	TRBD2	TRBV2	-
CAPGRQGEVF	TGTGCCCCAGGGAGGCAGGGAGAGGTCTTC	TRBJ2-1	-	TRBV2	-
CASSEVSGQNNQPQHF	TGTGCCAGCAGTGAAGTCTCGGGACAGAACAATCAGCCCCAGCATTTT	TRBJ1-5	TRBD1	TRBV2	-
CAWSRTENTIYF	TGTGCCTGGAGTAGAACGGAAAACACCATATATTTT	TRBJ1-3	-	TRBV30	few
CASSLYSGGDNEQFF	TGTGCCAGCAGCTTGTATAGCGGGGGGGACAATGAGCAGTTCTTC	TRBJ2-1	TRBD2	TRBV5-4	few
CSVWTSGSNEQFF	TGCAGCGTCTGGACTAGCGGATCCAATGAGCAGTTCTTC	TRBJ2-1	TRBD2	TRBV29-1	-
CASSLQGLGDTQYF	TGTGCCAGCAGCTTACAGGGGCTAGGGGATACGCAGTATTTT	TRBJ2-3	-	TRBV11-3	-
CAWSVRSKLFF	TGTGCCTGGAGTGTCAGGTCGAAACTGTTTTTT	TRBJ1-4	-	TRBV30	-
CASSHLSRAALINYGYTF	TGTGCCAGCAGCCACCTCTCACGGGCCGCCCTTATTAACTATGGCTACACCTTC	TRBJ1-2	-	TRBV4-2	-
CASSLLSSGRDETQYF	TGCGCCAGCAGCTTGTTGTCTAGCGGGAGGGATGAGACCCAGTACTTC	TRBJ2-5	TRBD2	TRBV5-1	-
CASSPLSRTGELFF	TGTGCCAGCAGCCCCTTGTCCAGGACCGGGGAGCTGTTTTTT	TRBJ2-2	-	TRBV11-3	few
CASSGQGANTEAFF	TGTGCCAGCAGCGGACAGGGGGCGAACACTGAAGCTTTCTTT	TRBJ1-1	TRBD1	TRBV9	-
CASSLGAGIQETQYF	TGTGCCAGCAGCTTAGGGGCGGGGATCCAAGAGACCCAGTACTTC	TRBJ2-5	-	TRBV11-2	-
CASSIRTGGLNEQFF	TGTGCCAGTAGTATAAGAACAGGGGGTTTGAATGAGCAGTTCTTC	TRBJ2-1	TRBD1	TRBV19	-
CASRGTAANTGELFF	TGTGCCAGCAGGGGGACAGCTGCGAACACCGGGGAGCTGTTTTTT	TRBJ2-2	TRBD1	TRBV27	-
CASSPGLAGSNEQFF	TGTGCCAGCAGCCCTGGGCTAGCGGGGAGCAATGAGCAGTTCTTC	TRBJ2-1	TRBD2	TRBV7-3	-
CASSDGGGAAQYF	TGTGCCAGTAGTGACGGCGGGGGTGCTGCCCAGTACTTC	TRBJ2-5	TRBD2	TRBV19	once
CATSRTSGWYNEQFF	TGTGCCACCAGTAGGACTAGCGGGTGGTACAATGAGCAGTTCTTC	TRBJ2-1	TRBD2	TRBV15	-
CASSFRDRLYQPQHF	TGTGCCAGCAGTTTCAGGGACAGATTATACCAGCCCCAGCATTTT	TRBJ1-5	TRBD1	TRBV28	-
CASSYISTDTQYF	TGTGCCAGCAGCTATATTAGCACAGATACGCAGTATTTT	TRBJ2-3	-	TRBV9	-
CASRPGLAMSYNEQFF	TGTGCCAGCAGGCCGGGACTAGCGATGAGCTACAATGAGCAGTTCTTC	TRBJ2-1	TRBD2	TRBV2	-
CASSLVGSLGGYTF	TGTGCCAGCAGCTTAGTAGGGTCCCTGGGGGGCTACACCTTC	TRBJ1-2	-	TRBV7-2	-
CATALDRSSYNEQFF	TGTGCCACCGCCCTCGACAGGAGCTCCTACAATGAGCAGTTCTTC	TRBJ2-1	-	TRBV27	-
CASSLRDRAHEQYF	TGTGCCAGCAGCTTACGTGACAGGGCCCACGAGCAGTACTTC	TRBJ2-7	TRBD1	TRBV5-4	-
CSAGNQPQHF	TGCAGTGCAGGCAATCAGCCCCAGCATTTT	TRBJ1-5	-	TRBV20-1	-
CASSPHSGREESEQYF	TGTGCCAGCAGTCCCCATAGCGGGAGGGAGGAGAGCGAGCAGTACTTC	TRBJ2-7	TRBD2	TRBV28	-
CASIKAANTGELFF	TGCGCCAGCATTAAAGCCGCGAACACCGGGGAGCTGTTTTTT	TRBJ2-2	-	TRBV5-1	-
CASSIRTSGISYNEQFF	TGTGCCAGTAGTATCCGGACTAGCGGCATATCCTACAATGAGCAGTTCTTC	TRBJ2-1	TRBD2	TRBV19	-
CASSPGTSGRDIQYF	TGTGCCAGCAGCCCGGGGACTAGCGGGAGGGACATTCAGTACTTC	TRBJ2-4	TRBD2	TRBV7-9	-
CASSGEGDYEQYF	TGTGCCAGCAGCGGGGAGGGGGACTACGAGCAGTACTTC	TRBJ2-7	-	TRBV13	-
CASSLTGSDEQYF	TGTGCCAGCAGCTTAACTGGGTCCGACGAGCAGTACTTC	TRBJ2-7	-	TRBV28	-
CASRGLATGELFF	TGTGCCAGCAGGGGACTAGCCACCGGGGAGCTGTTTTTT	TRBJ2-2	TRBD2	TRBV6-5	-